This T cell receptor beta chain emerged from a study of T cells in Graves' hyperthyroidism and ophthalmopathy. This clonotype was detected only a few times. Its specificity is not known. Study-wide findings and caveats: A median about 6.5 months before onset, the model predicted ophthalmopathy.

V was cut by 5 bases and J by 5 bases, with 21 bases left in between. Germline lookup yields CDR1 SGHTA and CDR2 FQGTGA. The CDR3 loop spans 16 amino acids. Using RNA transcripts as the source, TCR beta CDR3 regions were amplified. HTBI primers were employed in a first-round RT-PCR of the TCR CDR3. Each CDR3 protein is one row after TCRdb ran MiXCR on the multiplex PCR reads. The sample lists approximately 400,000 distinct CDR3 sequences, roughly 14% occurring once. Source material: blood. This clonotype was obtained from a woman in her twenties or thirties with Graves' ophthalmopathy. The V and J genes are TRBV7-3 and TRBJ2-5; D is possibly TRBD2 (8 bases). The CDR3 region is CASSPSGGGGRETQYF. CDR3 coding DNA: TGTGCCAGCAGCCCCTCGGGAGGGGGCGGTCGGGAGACCCAGTACTTC. Supplemented by reference TRBV7-3 and TRBJ2-5, the full variable domain reads GAGVSQTPSNKVTEKGKYVELRCDPISGHTALYWYRQSLGQGPEFLIYFQGTGAADDSGLPNDRFFAVRPEGSVSTLKIQRTERGDSAVYLCASSPSGGGGRETQYFGPGTRLLVL.